This T cell receptor (beta chain) was identified during a study of OX40 agonist ivuxolimab in advanced cancers. Study overall: Of the participants, around 43% had some prior anti-PD-1, anti-PD-L1 or anti-CTLA-4 therapy, which was allowed. Three patients had partial responses: one hepatocellular carcinoma, two cutaneous melanoma. Findings and limits, study-wide: Researchers did not determine the expanded peripheral T cells' antigen specificity. Some nonresponders likewise displayed low normalized T-cell clonal expansion.

Details on this clone: What it binds is unknown.

The CDR3 is 14 residues long. Per the germline V gene, CDR1 is ENHRY and CDR2 is SYGVKD. V dropped 2 bases and J dropped 7; count of bases not matched to a gene: 4. This table comes from immunoSEQ multiplex PCR, and its TCRdb copy is limited to in-frame clones, with some not included. The sample consists of approximately 94,000 clones, around 90% of them appearing once. The rearrangement links TRBV10-3 to TRBJ2-2, with 7 bases matching TRBD2. The sequence was collected from an adult with an advanced solid tumor such as melanoma, head and neck, liver or kidney cancer. This sample comprised CD4+ or CD8+ T cells sorted from blood, obtained in a trial of the OX40 agonist ivuxolimab. The CDR3 spells CAISERGEGGELFF. Here the CDR3 DNA reads TGTGCCATCAGTGAGCGCGGGGAGGGCGGGGAGCTGTTTTTT.